This T cell receptor (beta chain) was profiled in a study of T cells in Graves' hyperthyroidism and ophthalmopathy. Ophthalmopathy patients had Clinical Activity Score at least 3, NOSPECS grade at least 4, duration under 3 months. Together with thyroid ultrasound, orbital computed tomography, serum thyroxine and TRAb, clinical symptoms were used for diagnoses. Trimming cost V 5 bases and J 2 bases, with 6 bases left between them. The CDR3 is made up of 12 amino acids. In germline, CDR1 is SEHNR, CDR2 FQNEAQ (reference sequence). It was RNA transcripts that yielded the amplified TCR beta CDR3 regions. The TCR CDR3 was amplified in a first-round RT-PCR using the HTBI primer set. Each CDR3 protein is one row after TCRdb ran MiXCR on the multiplex PCR reads. The data show hundreds of thousands of distinct CDR3 sequences, around 21% seen once. This clonotype occurred a few times.

The material sequenced was blood. V is TRBV7-9 and J is TRBJ2-5; D is ambiguous. This TCR was sampled from a man aged 25 to 40 with Graves' ophthalmopathy. This CDR3 is CASSGWQETQYF. For the CDR3, the DNA is TGTGCCAGCAGCGGGTGGCAAGAGACCCAGTACTTC.